The 17 T cell receptor beta chains listed next were all sequenced from one sample in a study of CD8+CD57+ T cells in acquired aplastic anemia. Flow cytometry had shown expanded CD8+CD57+ cells in the patients chosen for sequencing. For CDR3 and TCR beta VDJ profiling, genomic DNA was the template used. Each CDR3 protein is one row after TCRdb ran MiXCR on the reads. The sample shows a few hundred thousand distinct CDR3 sequences, approximately 79% of them seen only once. Sequencing was carried out using sorted CD4+, CD8+, or CD8+CD57+ T cells (not recorded which) from PBMCs. These receptors all stem from a human donor with aplastic anemia.

About this clonotype itself: One junction end does not reproduce the germline sequence, and a read error may be involved. The gene calls are TRBV7-2 and TRBJ2-3; 7 bases align to TRBD2. Germline lookup yields CDR1 SGHTA and CDR2 FQGNSA. This CDR3 comprises 13 residues. The CDR3 DNA reads TGTGCCAGCAGCTTGGGAGGGGCCGCCGACTATTATTTC. It translates to CASSLGGAADYYF.

On this clonotype itself: Compared with germline, one end of the junction differs, possibly owing to a read error. CDR3 sequence: CASRLAGEDYAQYF. The CDR3, as DNA: TGTGCCAGCAGGTTAGCGGGGGAGGACTACGCGCAGTATTTC. The chain uses TRBV7-9 and TRBJ2-7, with 9 nucleotides matching TRBD2. This CDR3 contains 14 residues. Germline V gene sequence: CDR1 SEHNR, CDR2 FQNEAQ (reference sequence).

This chain joins TRBV6-6 and TRBJ1-6; D is unresolved. The CDR3 sequence is 16 residues long. The germline gives CDR1 MNHNY, CDR2 SVGAGI (reference sequence). The germline V and J ends were trimmed by 5 bases and 9 bases, with 20 bases remaining between them. DNA of the CDR3: TGTGCCAGCAGTAAACAAGACCGGAAACGGAGTTCACCCCTCCACTTT. The encoded protein is CASSKQDRKRSSPLHF.

Concerning this clonotype itself: The junction differs from germline at one of its ends, possibly a read error. The V and J genes are TRBV7-3 and TRBJ2-3; no clear D. This CDR3 region has 14 residues. From germline, CDR1 is SGHTA and CDR2 FQGTGA. The CDR3 region has the DNA TGTGCCAGCAGCTTAGTACCCGGTCCGCTGATTTTTGGATTT. Protein: CASSLVPGPLIFGF.

This clonotype came up once. A read error may produce the germline difference seen at one junction end. The chain recombines TRBV7-3 with TRBJ2-3; the match to TRBD2 covers 8 bases. Germline V CDR1 and CDR2: SGHTA, FQGTGA. The CDR3 extends over 14 amino acids. In DNA form, the CDR3 reads TGTGCCAGCAGTCCGGCGGGGGGTCCAGGTACGCACTATTTT. It encodes CASSPAGGPGTHYF.

The CDR3 bases are TGTGCCAGCAGCGTAGGTGGCAGTAGCTCCTACGAGCAGTACGTC. This encodes CASSVGGSSSYEQYV. The chain couples TRBV2 to TRBJ2-7, with unresolved D. V lost 6 bases, J lost 0 bases, and 15 bases lay in between. This CDR3 is 15 amino acids long. The germline V gene has CDR1 SNHLY and CDR2 FYNNEI.

Notes on this clonotype: An end of the junction does not agree with germline; a read error may underlie this. The rearrangement joins TRBV7-9 to TRBJ1-2; possible D gene TRBD1, 6 bases. There are 16 residues in the CDR3. Germline CDR1 is SEHNR and CDR2 is FQNEAQ (reference sequence). The DNA of the CDR3 is TGTGCCAGCTGCAGGGAGGGGGACGGGGTCGTATATGGATACACCTTC. It specifies CASCREGDGVVYGYTF.

The V call is TRBV29-1, the J call TRBJ1-1, with D perhaps TRBD1 (5 bases). The CDR3 extends over 10 amino acids. The V end lost 3 bases, the J end lost 11 bases, and 10 bases lay between the germline ends. CDR1 SQVTM and CDR2 ANQGSEA come from the germline V gene. CDR3: CSVEEGRAFF. Here the CDR3 DNA reads TGCAGCGTTGAGGAGGGGAGGGCTTTCTTT.

The rearrangement uses TRBV7-9 and TRBJ2-1, with D maybe TRBD2 (6 bases). Matching the DNA end better, TRBJ2-7 makes the J call doubtful. Germline loops: CDR1 SEHNR, CDR2 FQNEAQ (reference sequence). This CDR3 comprises 13 residues. CDR3 region: CASSDGGIYQQYF. CDR3 bases: TGTGCCAGCAGTGATGGGGGGATTTATCAGCAGTACTTC.

The genes are TRBV7-9 and TRBJ1-1; D perhaps matches TRBD1 (6 bases). The CDR3 covers 15 residues. From germline, CDR1 is SEHNR and CDR2 FQNEAQ (reference sequence). With 3 bases removed from V and 13 bases from J, the gap between germline ends came to 24 bases. The CDR3 loop is CASSFQRRGGSDDFF. Here the CDR3 DNA reads TGTGCCAGCAGCTTTCAACGAAGAGGGGGGAGCGATGATTTCTTT.

The rearrangement joins TRBV5-6 to TRBJ2-7; TRBD1 agrees at 7 bases. The J segment lost 1 base and the V segment lost 4 bases, leaving 17 bases of the junction unmatched. The germline V gene encodes CDR1 SGHDT and CDR2 YYEEEE. This CDR3 has 18 residues. DNA for the CDR3: TGTGCCAGCAGCCTCCTGACTGACGGGACAGCCCTTTCCTACGAGCAGTACTTC. It translates to CASSLLTDGTALSYEQYF.

V is TRBV7-2 and J is TRBJ1-6, with D hard to call. Germline V gene data show CDR1 as SGHTA and CDR2 as FQGNSA. The CDR3 has 16 residues. Trimming removed 3 bases from V and 15 bases from J, with 24 bases in between. CDR3 sequence: CASSLGEGGYTSYLHF. CDR3 DNA: TGTGCCAGCAGCTTGGGAGAGGGCGGCTATACTTCGTACCTCCACTTT. Variable domain in full (rest from reference TRBV7-2 and TRBJ1-6): GAGVSQSPSNKVTEKGKDVELRCDPISGHTALYWYRQSLGQGLEFLIYFQGNSAPDKSGLPSDRFSAERTGGSVSTLTIQRTQQEDSAVYLCASSLGEGGYTSYLHFGNGTRLTVT.

CDR3 coding DNA: TGTGCCAGCAGCTCGGATCTGACAGGCTACACCTTC. Protein product: CASSSDLTGYTF. The J gene is TRBJ1-2, the V gene TRBV11-3, with D hard to call. Germline V gene data show CDR1 as SGHNT and CDR2 as YENEEA. The CDR3 is 12 residues long. Deletions cut 4 bases from V and 8 bases from J, with 11 bases between. Drawing the rest from reference TRBV11-3 and TRBJ1-2, the complete variable domain is EAGVVQSPRYKIIEKKQPVAFWCNPISGHNTLYWYLQNLGQGPELLIRYENEEAVDDSQLPKDRFSAERLKGVDSTLKIQPAELGDSAVYLCASSSDLTGYTFGSGTRLTVV.

The rearrangement uses TRBV9 and TRBJ1-2; tentatively, D is TRBD1 (6 bases). Germline CDR1 SGDLS, CDR2 YYNGEE. The CDR3 runs to 15 residues. The V end lost 3 bases, the J end lost 12 bases, and 24 bases lay between the germline ends. This chain's CDR3 is CASSERWTDNTGDTF. The CDR3, as DNA: TGTGCCAGCAGCGAGCGGTGGACAGATAACACCGGGGACACCTTC.

The chain has TRBV11-3 and TRBJ2-7, with TRBD2 as a possible D gene (5 bases). Germline CDR1 is SGHNT and CDR2 is YENEEA. V lost 3 bases and J 5 bases, leaving 14 bases between the germline ends. The CDR3 is 14 residues long. Written as DNA, the CDR3 is TGTGCCAGCAGCTTCGATCGGGGAGTCGACGAGCAGTACTTC. This translates into CASSFDRGVDEQYF.

Concerning this clonotype itself: At one end, the junction sequence differs from germline, possibly due to a read error. The V gene is TRBV7-9, the J gene TRBJ2-3, with D possibly TRBD2 on 8 matching bases. This CDR3 comprises 13 residues. CDR1 SEHNR and CDR2 FQNEAQ come from the germline V gene (reference sequence). The CDR3 DNA is TGTGCCAGCAGCGTCGCCGGGAGGGGGCGCCGGGATTTT. Amino acids: CASSVAGRGRRDF.

This clonotype was recorded a few times. The chain carries TRBV29-1 and TRBJ1-2; D unclear. CDR3 length: 13 residues. Per the germline V gene, CDR1 is SQVTM and CDR2 is ANQGSEA. Trimming shortened V by 0 bases and J by 2 bases, and 7 bases separated the two germline ends. CDR3 protein: CSVEDGSNYGYTF. The CDR3 coding sequence is TGCAGCGTTGAAGATGGATCGAACTATGGCTACACCTTC.